This TCR beta chain comes out of a study of Graves' ophthalmopathy and Graves' hyperthyroidism (dated 2018 in TCRdb). Context from the whole study: Peripheral blood was collected at initial diagnosis, prior to any treatment. The study used signatures of the TCR beta repertoire to tell Graves' ophthalmopathy apart from Graves' hyperthyroidism and to predict which patients would progress to ophthalmopathy. In total, 135 blood samples were TCR-sequenced: approximately 42 ophthalmopathy, over 70 hyperthyroidism and roughly 17 hyperthyroidism-to-ophthalmopathy patients. To explore V-J signatures that distinguish ophthalmopathy from hyperthyroidism, a discovery set of about 99 patients was enrolled, made up of over 40 with ophthalmopathy and fewer than 60 with stable hyperthyroidism. An independent validation cohort was composed of some 18 hyperthyroidism patients and 17 patients who later progressed from hyperthyroidism to ophthalmopathy. In about six hyperthyroidism patients, T-cell repertoires of thyroid tissue and blood were compared. Once sampling was done, hyperthyroidism patients were given methimazole at a starting dose of 30 mg daily, while ophthalmopathy patients were given high-dose intravenous methylprednisolone. The approximately 100 discovery patients were divided at random into training and test sets in a 7:3 ratio.

In its sample, this clonotype was seen many times. No cognate antigen has been identified for it. Qualities for individual bases were not recorded, and no much larger clone is one base off. The ophthalmopathy patients had moderately to severely active disease, with a Clinical Activity Score of 3 or higher, a NOSPECS grade of 4 or higher, and a disease duration of less than 3 months. Patients with other autoimmune diseases, uncontrolled infections, pregnancy or lactation were excluded. Diagnosis was based on clinical symptoms, serum thyroxine, TRAb, thyroid ultrasound and orbital computed tomography. Ficoll-Paque density gradient centrifugation was used to isolate PBMCs from approximately 11 ml of fresh peripheral blood. Total RNA was extracted using Trizol reagent, and RNA quality was checked on an Agilent 2100 Bioanalyzer. Per the germline V gene (reference sequence), GTSNPN is the CDR1 and SVGIG is the CDR2. V has 4 bases trimmed and J has 7 bases trimmed; junction bases matching no gene number 10. The CDR3 numbers 14 residues from cysteine through phenylalanine. Only the CDR3 DNA stays, 42 bases, in frame from base 1.

Summary of the overall study and its limitations: In validation, the model predicted ophthalmopathy progression with 55% to 71% sensitivity and roughly 78% specificity; some 13 predicted patients were CT-confirmed with GO in a median of around 6 months. Among expanded thyroid clonotypes with frequency above 0.001, most also showed up in blood, which suggests that blood repertoires may reflect the thyroid immune response. The 13-signature model separated ophthalmopathy from stable hyperthyroidism with approximately 90% sensitivity and about 81% specificity in cross-validation, and 80%/75% in the test set. No statistical method was used to set the sample size in advance, and the investigators knew which group each participant was assigned to.

For repertoire sequencing, the TCR beta CDR3 regions were amplified from RNA transcripts. A first-round RT-PCR used HTBI primers with the Qiagen OneStep RT-PCR kit, followed by a second-round multiplex PCR, size selection and purification. The libraries underwent paired-end sequencing with 100 bp reads on an Illumina HiSeq2000. Processing in the source paper ran as follows. SOAPnuke was used for read processing, and reads with adapters, uncalled bases, a mean Phred below 15, or no exact constant-primer or identifier match were discarded. COPE v1.2.5 was used to merge the high-quality paired reads. Clonotypes were defined as unique nucleotide sequences and were aligned to IMGT TRB V, D and J references using MiTCR v1.1. Analysis was restricted to V-J combinations with a frequency above 0.0001, which covered 99% to 99.2% of repertoires. For each V-J combination, a TCR clonal expansion and chaos score was defined as F50 clonal expansion divided by the chaos observed in the TCRdist matrix. Welch's t-statistics and random forest were used to reduce the features to some 13 V-J combinations, which were then used as input to a naive Bayes classifier. Thyroid-blood repertoire similarity was quantified with the Morisita-Horn index. The public reads were quality trimmed at Q25 with fastp and then assembled into clones with MiXCR by TCRdb, keeping productive beta chains. Merged by CDR3 protein, the rows form single entries marked with the most common genes and DNA. The V and J calls were not made by the authors but by TCRdb's processing. For this sample the table gives some 160,000 distinct CDR3 sequences, of which under 45% were detected only once. About 8.2% of the sample is held by the ten biggest clonotypes.

The source is a man aged 25 to 40 with Graves' ophthalmopathy. Donor details come from another sample of the same person, matched by shared clones. The sample consisted of peripheral blood. The receptor chain draws on TRBV30 and TRBJ2-1; TRBD2 fits 7 bases in the junction. The DNA sequence follows: TGTGCCTGGAAGCAGGGCGGGAGAGCGAATGAGCAGTTCTTC. The encoded protein is CAWKQGGRANEQFF.